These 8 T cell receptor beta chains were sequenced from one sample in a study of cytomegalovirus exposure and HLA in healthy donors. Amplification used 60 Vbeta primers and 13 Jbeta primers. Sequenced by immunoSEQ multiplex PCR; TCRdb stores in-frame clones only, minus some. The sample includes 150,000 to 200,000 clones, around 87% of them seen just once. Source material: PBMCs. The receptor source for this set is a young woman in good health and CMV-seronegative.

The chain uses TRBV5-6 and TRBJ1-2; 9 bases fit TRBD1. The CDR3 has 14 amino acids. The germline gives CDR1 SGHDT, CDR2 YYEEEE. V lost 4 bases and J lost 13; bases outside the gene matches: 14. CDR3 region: CASSPAGTGILPTF. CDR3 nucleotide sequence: TGTGCCAGCAGCCCCGCCGGGACAGGGATCCTACCCACCTTC.

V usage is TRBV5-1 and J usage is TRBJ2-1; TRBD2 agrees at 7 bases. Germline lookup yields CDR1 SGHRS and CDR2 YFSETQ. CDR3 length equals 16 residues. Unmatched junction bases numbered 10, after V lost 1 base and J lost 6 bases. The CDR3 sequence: CASSLRIGGSSNEQFF. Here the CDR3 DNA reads TGCGCCAGCAGCTTGAGGATTGGCGGGAGTTCCAATGAGCAGTTCTTC. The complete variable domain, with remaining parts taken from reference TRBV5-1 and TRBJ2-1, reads KAGVTQTPRYLIKTRGQQVTLSCSPISGHRSVSWYQQTPGQGLQFLFEYFSETQRNKGNFPGRFSGRQFSNSRSEMNVSTLELGDSALYLCASSLRIGGSSNEQFFGPGTRLTVL.

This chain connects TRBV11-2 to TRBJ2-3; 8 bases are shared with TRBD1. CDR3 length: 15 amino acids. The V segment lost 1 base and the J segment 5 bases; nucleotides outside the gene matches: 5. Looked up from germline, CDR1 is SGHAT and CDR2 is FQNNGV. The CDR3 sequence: CASSLGTGPGDTQYF. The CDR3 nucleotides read TGTGCCAGCAGCTTAGGGACAGGGCCAGGAGATACGCAGTATTTT.

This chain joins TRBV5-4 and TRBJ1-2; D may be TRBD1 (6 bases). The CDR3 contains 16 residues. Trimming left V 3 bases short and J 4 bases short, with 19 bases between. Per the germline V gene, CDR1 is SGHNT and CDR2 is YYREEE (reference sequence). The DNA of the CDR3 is TGTGCCAGCAGCTACGAGGACCAGACAGGCTTCTATGGCTACACCTTC. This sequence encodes CASSYEDQTGFYGYTF.

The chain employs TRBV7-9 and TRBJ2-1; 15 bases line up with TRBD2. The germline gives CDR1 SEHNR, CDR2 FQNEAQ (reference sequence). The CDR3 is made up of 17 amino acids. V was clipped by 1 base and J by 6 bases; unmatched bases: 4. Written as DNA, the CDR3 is TGTGCCAGCAGCTTAGTCGGACTAGCGGGAGGGGGCAATGAGCAGTTCTTC. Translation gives CASSLVGLAGGGNEQFF.

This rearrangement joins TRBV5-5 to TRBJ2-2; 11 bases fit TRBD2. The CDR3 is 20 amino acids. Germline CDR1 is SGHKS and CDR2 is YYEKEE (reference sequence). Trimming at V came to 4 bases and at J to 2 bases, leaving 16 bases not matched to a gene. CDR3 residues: CASSTMLAWTSGSNTGELFF. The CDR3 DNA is TGTGCCAGCAGCACTATGCTCGCCTGGACTAGCGGGTCCAACACCGGGGAGCTGTTTTTT.

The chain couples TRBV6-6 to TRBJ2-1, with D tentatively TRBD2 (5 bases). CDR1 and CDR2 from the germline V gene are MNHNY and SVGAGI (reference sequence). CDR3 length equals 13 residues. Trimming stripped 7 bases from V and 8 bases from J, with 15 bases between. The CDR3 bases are TGTGCCAGCATGAACTCAATGGAGGATGAGCAGTTCTTC. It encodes CASMNSMEDEQFF.

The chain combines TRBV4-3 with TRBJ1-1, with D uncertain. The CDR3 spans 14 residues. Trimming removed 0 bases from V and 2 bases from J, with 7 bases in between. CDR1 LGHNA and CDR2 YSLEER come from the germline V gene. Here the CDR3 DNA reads TGCGCCAGCAGCCAAGATCTTGTTAACACTGAAGCTTTCTTT. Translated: CASSQDLVNTEAFF.